This TCR beta chain comes out of a study of T cells after yellow fever vaccination. Whole-study results and caveats: Detected again after the booster were most primary-vaccination clones, at almost 97% CD4 and approximately 87% CD8.

Trimming stripped 1 base from V and 6 bases from J, with 11 bases between. The CDR3 totals 14 residues. The V gene's germline CDR1 is SGHTA and CDR2 FQGTGA. About this clonotype: Its specificity is unknown.

TCRdb used MiXCR to reprocess the 5' RACE reads, holding one entry per CDR3 protein. Of hundreds of thousands of distinct CDR3 sequences in the sample, about 13% were seen once. The source material was PBMCs, sampled on the day of the yellow fever booster vaccination. The chain recombines TRBV7-3 with TRBJ2-3; possible D gene TRBD2, 5 bases. This clonotype originated in a man aged 25-45 years who received the YFV17D yellow fever vaccine. CDR3 amino acids: CASSLSGGGDTQYF. DNA for the CDR3: TGTGCCAGCAGCTTAAGTGGTGGCGGGGATACGCAGTATTTT.